The next 30 T cell receptor beta chains were all read from a single sample in a study of early T cells in non-severe SARS-CoV-2 infection. MiXCR was run by TCRdb on the 5' RACE reads, yielding one entry per CDR3 protein. The sample holds around 84,000 distinct CDR3 sequences, more than 9% seen once. This specimen was whole blood, taken at baseline. The source is an adult who was a healthcare worker with PCR-confirmed SARS-CoV-2 infection or an uninfected control (not recorded which).

Only a few counts were recorded for this clonotype. The chain carries TRBV10-3 and TRBJ1-2; D is ambiguous. The length of the CDR3 is 15 residues. Germline V CDR1 and CDR2: ENHRY, SYGVKD. Trimming stripped 0 bases from V and 1 base from J, with 9 bases between. CDR3 in amino acids: CAISESSGYNYGYTF. CDR3 bases: TGTGCCATCAGTGAGTCGTCGGGGTATAACTATGGCTACACCTTC.

This clonotype was seen a few times. This rearrangement joins TRBV24-1 to TRBJ1-5, with TRBD1 matching 7 bases. This CDR3 has 16 amino acids. Germline assignment: CDR1 KGHDR and CDR2 SFDVKD. Trimming cost V 6 bases and J 4 bases; bases outside gene matches: 11. CDR3 sequence (DNA): TGTGCCACCAGTTCCACCGTCACAGGGGTTAATCAGCCCCAGCATTTT. Amino acid sequence: CATSSTVTGVNQPQHF.

The chain is built from TRBV20-1 and TRBJ2-5; D possibly matches TRBD1 or TRBD2 (5 bases each). CDR1 is DFQATT, CDR2 SNEGSKA, per germline (reference sequence). V was shortened by 3 bases and J by 5 bases, with 16 bases between the two germline ends. CDR3 length: 14 residues. The CDR3 sequence is CSASRVGGLETQYF. The CDR3 DNA is TGCAGTGCTAGTCGGGTTGGGGGATTGGAGACCCAGTACTTC.

This clonotype was counted between two and nine times. This sequence joins TRBV19 and TRBJ2-7; 12 nucleotides match TRBD2. The germline V gene encodes CDR1 LNHDA and CDR2 SQIVND (reference sequence). The trim removed 7 bases at V and 3 bases at J, leaving 4 bases unmatched. This CDR3 region has 14 residues. This CDR3 is CASMETSGSYEQYF. CDR3 sequence (DNA): TGTGCCAGTATGGAGACTAGCGGGAGCTACGAGCAGTACTTC. Complete variable domain (other parts from reference TRBV19 and TRBJ2-7): DGGITQSPKYLFRKEGQNVTLSCEQNLNHDAMYWYRQDPGQGLRLIYYSQIVNDFQKGDIAEGYSVSREKKESFPLTVTSAQKNPTAFYLCASMETSGSYEQYFGPGTRLTVT.

This clonotype showed up just a few times. The DNA of the CDR3 is TGCAGTGCTAAACGCAGCGGAGCTGGCGATACGCAGTATTTT. Its protein product is CSAKRSGAGDTQYF. The chain is built from TRBV20-1 and TRBJ2-3, with D possibly being TRBD2 (5 bases). V was pared by 4 bases and J by 6 bases, with 17 bases between. Germline V CDR1 and CDR2: DFQATT, SNEGSKA (reference sequence). This CDR3 has 14 residues.

This clonotype was counted a single time. The chain joins TRBV7-3 to TRBJ2-5, with 12 bases aligning to TRBD2. CDR1 SGHTA and CDR2 FQGTGA come from the germline V gene. J lost 4 bases, V lost 5 bases, and 5 bases had no gene match. There are 15 residues in the CDR3. In nucleotides, the CDR3 is TGTGCCAGCAGCCTAGCGGGAGGGCCGGGAGAGACCCAGTACTTC. Residues: CASSLAGGPGETQYF.

This clonotype was counted a few times. V is TRBV11-2 and J is TRBJ2-5, with D uncertain. V gave up 0 bases and J gave up 5 bases, with 10 bases separating them. CDR1 is SGHAT, CDR2 FQNNGV, per germline. CDR3 length equals 14 residues. CDR3 sequence (DNA): TGTGCCAGCAGCTTAGATTGGTCTTCGGAGACCCAGTACTTC. Translated, it gives CASSLDWSSETQYF.

At least ten counts were recorded for this clonotype. The CDR3 loop reads CASSRDRGTDTQYF. CDR3 DNA sequence: TGTGCCAGCAGTAGGGACAGGGGGACAGATACGCAGTATTTT. V is TRBV2 and J is TRBJ2-3; TRBD1 aligns across 11 bases. CDR1 SNHLY and CDR2 FYNNEI come from the germline V gene. Trimming at V came to 5 bases and at J to 3 bases, leaving 1 base not matched to a gene. CDR3 length equals 14 residues.

This clonotype turned up a few times. The gene calls are TRBV30 and TRBJ2-7; D is undetermined. Germline values: CDR1 GTSNPN, CDR2 SVGIG (reference sequence). The V and J ends lost 5 bases and 2 bases respectively, with 10 bases between them. The CDR3 is made up of 12 amino acids. The DNA for the CDR3 is TGTGCCTGGGCCCACCTAACCTACGAGCAGTACTTC. It encodes CAWAHLTYEQYF.

A few counts support this clonotype. This sequence joins TRBV24-1 and TRBJ2-6, with 7 bases lining up with TRBD1. The germline V gene encodes CDR1 KGHDR and CDR2 SFDVKD. V gave up 5 bases and J gave up 0 bases; unmatched junction bases: 6. This CDR3 spans 17 amino acids. CDR3 region: CATSALDRYSGANVLTF. The CDR3 DNA reads as TGTGCCACCAGTGCCCTGGACAGGTACTCTGGGGCCAACGTCCTGACTTTC.

This clonotype occurred many times. The chain is built from TRBV12-3 or TRBV12-4 and TRBJ2-7, with 11 bases matching TRBD2. This CDR3 contains 16 residues. After removal of 3 bases from V and 6 bases from J, the junction contained 10 bases not matched to a gene. The DNA of the CDR3 is TGTGCCAGCAGTTTGATTAGCGGGAGGGCCTCGGCCGAGCAGTACTTC. Translation: CASSLISGRASAEQYF.

This clonotype was found a few times. This chain joins TRBV27 and TRBJ1-1, with 8 bases that match TRBD1. This CDR3 contains 16 residues. V lost 6 bases, J lost 3 bases, and 12 bases stayed unmatched. From germline, CDR1 is MNHEY and CDR2 SMNVEV (reference sequence). This CDR3 is CASRKLGQGIYTEAFF. Here the CDR3 DNA reads TGTGCCAGCAGGAAACTAGGACAGGGAATATACACTGAAGCTTTCTTT.

This clonotype occurred many times. The gene calls are TRBV12-3 or TRBV12-4 and TRBJ1-1; D may be TRBD1 (5 bases). Trimming took off 3 bases at V and 0 bases at J, with 8 bases between the two ends. The CDR3 is 14 residues long. DNA of the CDR3: TGTGCCAGCAGTTTCGACAGTTTGAACACTGAAGCTTTCTTT. This codes for CASSFDSLNTEAFF.

This CDR3 reads CASSLVGQAPETQYF. The CDR3 nucleotides read TGTGCCAGCAGTTTAGTTGGACAGGCCCCGGAGACCCAGTACTTC. The chain combines TRBV27 with TRBJ2-5; 7 positions agree with TRBD1. The CDR3 spans 15 residues. Germline V gene sequence: CDR1 MNHEY, CDR2 SMNVEV (reference sequence). V lost 2 bases to trimming and J lost 5 bases; unmatched junction nucleotides: 8.

The genes are TRBV6-6 and TRBJ2-2, with no clear D. The CDR3 sequence is 13 residues long. The V gene lost 5 bases and the J gene lost 6 bases, with 10 bases spanning the gap. CDR1 and CDR2 from the germline V gene are MNHNY and SVGAGI (reference sequence). Here the CDR3 reads CASSQQSPGELFF. The CDR3 region has the DNA TGTGCCAGCAGTCAGCAGTCGCCCGGGGAGCTGTTTTTT.

This clonotype has just a few counts. The chain combines TRBV4-1 with TRBJ2-7; D may be TRBD1 (6 bases). Trimming stripped 3 bases from V and 3 bases from J, with 9 bases between. CDR1 and CDR2 (germline): MGHRA, YSYEKL. The CDR3 is made up of 13 amino acids. In DNA form, the CDR3 reads TGCGCCAGCAGCCAGACAGGCTACTACGAGCAGTACTTC. This translates into CASSQTGYYEQYF.

Ten or more counts support this clonotype. The chain has TRBV7-9 and TRBJ2-7, with D maybe TRBD1 (5 bases). The CDR3 is 14 residues long. With 1 base removed from V and 3 bases from J, the gap between germline ends came to 10 bases. Germline loops: CDR1 SEHNR, CDR2 FQNEAQ (reference sequence). CDR3 protein: CASSLVARVYEQYF. The CDR3 DNA is TGTGCCAGCAGCTTAGTGGCCAGGGTCTACGAGCAGTACTTC.

This clonotype was detected ten times or more. The V gene is TRBV6-2 or TRBV6-3, the J gene TRBJ2-3; 7 bases fit TRBD2. The germline gives CDR1 MNHEY, CDR2 SVGEGT. The V and J ends lost 5 bases and 3 bases, in that order; junction bases with no gene match: 8. The CDR3 consists of 15 residues. The CDR3 coding sequence is TGTGCCAGCAGTCGTGCGTGGCGGGAGACAGATACGCAGTATTTT. This codes for CASSRAWRETDTQYF.

This clonotype has only a few counts. The V call is TRBV11-2, the J call TRBJ2-2; D not resolved. The germline V gene encodes CDR1 SGHAT and CDR2 FQNNGV. The CDR3 is 13 residues long. Trimming shortened V by 3 bases and J by 6 bases, and 8 bases separated the two germline ends. CDR3 DNA sequence: TGTGCCAGCAGCTTCCCCCGCCCCGGGGAGCTGTTTTTT. This translates into CASSFPRPGELFF.

This clonotype was detected a few times. The rearrangement links TRBV7-6 to TRBJ2-1; 12 nucleotides line up with TRBD2. Per germline, CDR1 SGHVS and CDR2 FNYEAQ. CDR3 length equals 18 residues. V was pared by 0 bases and J by 8 bases, with 11 bases of the junction left unmatched. This CDR3 reads CASSLAGTSGYRVDEQFF. CDR3 DNA sequence: TGTGCCAGCAGCTTAGCCGGGACTAGCGGGTATCGGGTGGATGAGCAGTTCTTC.

The table lists this clonotype with a few counts. V usage is TRBV5-4 and J usage is TRBJ2-6, with 7 bases identical to TRBD1. The CDR3 has 15 residues. Germline CDR1 reads SGHNT; CDR2 reads YYREEE (reference sequence). The J segment lost 3 bases and the V segment lost 4 bases, leaving 4 bases of the junction unmatched. The CDR3 spells CASSGDRVGANVLTF. Written as DNA, the CDR3 is TGTGCCAGCAGCGGAGACAGGGTTGGGGCCAACGTCCTGACTTTC.

The chain employs TRBV7-3 and TRBJ2-6; TRBD1 might be the D (6 bases). V lost 5 bases and J lost 3, with 8 bases in between. Germline CDR1 and CDR2: SGHTA and FQGTGA. The length of the CDR3 is 14 residues. The CDR3 protein is CASSPGHGANVLTF. CDR3 DNA sequence: TGTGCCAGCAGCCCGGGACATGGGGCCAACGTCCTGACTTTC.

This clonotype was found many times. The chain links TRBV12-3 or TRBV12-4 to TRBJ2-7; 8 bases agree with TRBD1. The CDR3 runs to 15 residues. V lost 5 bases to trimming and J lost 0 bases; unmatched junction nucleotides: 6. CDR3 sequence (DNA): TGTGCCAGCAGTCAAGGACAGGGCCTCTCCTACGAGCAGTACTTC. This sequence encodes CASSQGQGLSYEQYF.

V and J are TRBV5-1 and TRBJ2-7; tentatively, D is TRBD2 (5 bases). CDR3 length: 14 residues. The germline V and J ends were trimmed by 0 bases and 4 bases, with 11 bases remaining between them. Germline-derived CDR1 and CDR2 are SGHRS and YFSETQ. The CDR3 nucleotides are TGCGCCAGCAGCTTGGCCCACGGGAATTACGAGCAGTACTTC. It specifies CASSLAHGNYEQYF.

J is TRBJ2-5 and V is TRBV9; unclear D gene. The CDR3 loop spans 15 amino acids. The V gene lost 3 bases and the J gene lost 4 bases, with 16 bases spanning the gap. Germline loops: CDR1 SGDLS, CDR2 YYNGEE. DNA of the CDR3: TGTGCCAGCAGCGCCCCTTCGGTGCTCTCAGAGACCCAGTACTTC. Its translation: CASSAPSVLSETQYF. Complete variable domain (other parts from reference TRBV9 and TRBJ2-5): DSGVTQTPKHLITATGQRVTLRCSPRSGDLSVYWYQQSLDQGLQFLIQYYNGEERAKGNILERFSAQQFPDLHSELNLSSLELGDSALYFCASSAPSVLSETQYFGPGTRLLVL.

The chain carries TRBV28 and TRBJ2-2; no reliable D call. The CDR3 has 17 residues. Germline V gene data show CDR1 as MDHEN and CDR2 as SYDVKM. The germline V and J ends were trimmed by 6 bases and 0 bases, with 17 bases remaining between them. CDR3 bases: TGTGCCAGCAGCCCCGACTCCATACTCGCGAACACCGGGGAGCTGTTTTTT. It is translated as CASSPDSILANTGELFF. Based on the CDR3 plus reference TRBV28 and TRBJ2-2, the full variable domain is DVKVTQSSRYLVKRTGEKVFLECVQDMDHENMFWYRQDPGLGLRLIYFSYDVKMKEKGDIPEGYSVSREKKERFSLILESASTNQTSMYLCASSPDSILANTGELFFGEGSRLTVL.

V and J are TRBV20-1 and TRBJ2-7; D is unresolved. The CDR3 is 14 amino acids. Germline-derived CDR1 and CDR2 are DFQATT and SNEGSKA (reference sequence). V lost 1 base to trimming and J lost 2 bases, with 12 bases between them. The DNA for the CDR3 is TGCAGTGCTAGAGGGGCTGCCCCACCCTACGAGCAGTACTTC. Protein product: CSARGAAPPYEQYF.

This clonotype was detected many times. This chain connects TRBV6-5 to TRBJ2-7; D ambiguous. The V gene's germline CDR1 is MNHEY and CDR2 SVGAGI. The CDR3 extends over 15 amino acids. The germline V and J ends were trimmed by 6 bases and 3 bases, with 18 bases remaining between them. As DNA, the CDR3 is TGTGCCAGCAGCCTAGACCCATCACCCGGCTACGAGCAGTACTTC. This codes for CASSLDPSPGYEQYF.

This clonotype was seen a handful of times. The rearrangement uses TRBV6-5 and TRBJ1-5, with TRBD1 matching 7 bases. The CDR3 is 13 residues long. Germline V lookup: CDR1 MNHEY, CDR2 SVGAGI. Trimming removed 5 bases from V and 9 bases from J; junction bases left unmatched: 7. The DNA for the CDR3 is TGTGCCAGCAGTCCGACAGGGAGGCGGCCCCAGCATTTT. It encodes CASSPTGRRPQHF.

This clonotype came up many times. V gene TRBV20-1 combines with J gene TRBJ1-4; D gene ambiguous. V lost 3 bases and J 14 bases, leaving 7 bases between the germline ends. From germline, CDR1 is DFQATT and CDR2 SNEGSKA (reference sequence). The CDR3 has 9 amino acids. CDR3 region: CSARGMLFF. CDR3 nucleotide sequence: TGCAGTGCTAGGGGAATGCTGTTTTTT.